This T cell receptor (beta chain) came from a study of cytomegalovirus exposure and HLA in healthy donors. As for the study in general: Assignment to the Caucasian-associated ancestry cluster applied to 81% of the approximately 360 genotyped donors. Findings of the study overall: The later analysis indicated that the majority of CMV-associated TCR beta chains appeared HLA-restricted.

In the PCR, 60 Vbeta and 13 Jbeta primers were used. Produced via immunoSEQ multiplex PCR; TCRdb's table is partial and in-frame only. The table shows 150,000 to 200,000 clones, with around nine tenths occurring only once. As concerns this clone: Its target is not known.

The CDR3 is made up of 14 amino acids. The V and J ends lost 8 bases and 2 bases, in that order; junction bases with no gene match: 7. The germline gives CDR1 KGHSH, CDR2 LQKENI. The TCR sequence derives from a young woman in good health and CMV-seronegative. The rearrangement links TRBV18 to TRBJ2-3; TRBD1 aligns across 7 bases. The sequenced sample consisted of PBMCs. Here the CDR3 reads CASGRGPITDTQYF. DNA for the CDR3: TGTGCCAGCGGTAGGGGGCCAATCACAGATACGCAGTATTTT. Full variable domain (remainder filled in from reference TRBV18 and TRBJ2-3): NAGVMQNPRHLVRRRGQEARLRCSPMKGHSHVYWYRQLPEEGLKFMVYLQKENIIDESGMPKERFSAEFPKEGPSILRIQQVVRGDSAAYFCASGRGPITDTQYFGPGTRLTVL.